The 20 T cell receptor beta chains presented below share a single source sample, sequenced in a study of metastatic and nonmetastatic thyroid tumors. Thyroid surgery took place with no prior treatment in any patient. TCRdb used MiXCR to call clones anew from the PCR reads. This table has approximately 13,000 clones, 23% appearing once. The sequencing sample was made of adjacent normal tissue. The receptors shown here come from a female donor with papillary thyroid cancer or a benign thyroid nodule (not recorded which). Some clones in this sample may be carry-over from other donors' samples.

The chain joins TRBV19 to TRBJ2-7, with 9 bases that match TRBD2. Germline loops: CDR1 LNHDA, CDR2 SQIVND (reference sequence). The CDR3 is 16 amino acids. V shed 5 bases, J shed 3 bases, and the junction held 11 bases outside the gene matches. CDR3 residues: CASSPLNSGSNYEQYF. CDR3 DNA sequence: TGTGCCAGTAGTCCCCTGAATAGCGGGAGTAACTACGAGCAGTACTTC.

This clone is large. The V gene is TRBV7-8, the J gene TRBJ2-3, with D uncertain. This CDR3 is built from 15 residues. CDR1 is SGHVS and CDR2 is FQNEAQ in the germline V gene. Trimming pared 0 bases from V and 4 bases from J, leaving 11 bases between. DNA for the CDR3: TGTGCCAGCAGCTTAGCGCCGATCCAGGCAGATACGCAGTATTTT. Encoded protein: CASSLAPIQADTQYF.

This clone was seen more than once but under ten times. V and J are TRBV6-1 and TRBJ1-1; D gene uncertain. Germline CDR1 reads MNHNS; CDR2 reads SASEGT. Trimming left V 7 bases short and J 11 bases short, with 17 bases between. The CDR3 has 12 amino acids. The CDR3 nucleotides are TGTGCCAGCATCCCAGACGGACGGCGGGCTTTCTTT. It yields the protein CASIPDGRRAFF.

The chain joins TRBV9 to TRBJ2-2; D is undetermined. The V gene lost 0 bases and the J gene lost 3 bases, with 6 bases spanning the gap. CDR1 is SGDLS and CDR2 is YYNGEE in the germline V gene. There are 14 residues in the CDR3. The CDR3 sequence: CASSVGEYTGELFF. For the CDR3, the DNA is TGTGCCAGCAGCGTAGGCGAATACACCGGGGAGCTGTTTTTT.

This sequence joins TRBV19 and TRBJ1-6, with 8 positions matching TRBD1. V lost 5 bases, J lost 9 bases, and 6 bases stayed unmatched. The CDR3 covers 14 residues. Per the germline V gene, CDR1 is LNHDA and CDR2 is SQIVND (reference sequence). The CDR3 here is CASSSQGGGSPLHF. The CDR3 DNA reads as TGTGCCAGTAGTTCACAGGGGGGGGGTTCACCCCTCCACTTT.

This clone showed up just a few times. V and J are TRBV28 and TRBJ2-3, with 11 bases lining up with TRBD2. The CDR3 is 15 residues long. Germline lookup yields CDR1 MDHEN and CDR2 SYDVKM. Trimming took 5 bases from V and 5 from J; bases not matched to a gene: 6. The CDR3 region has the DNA TGTGCCAGCAGTCCACTAGCGGGAGTAAGAGATACGCAGTATTTT. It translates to CASSPLAGVRDTQYF.

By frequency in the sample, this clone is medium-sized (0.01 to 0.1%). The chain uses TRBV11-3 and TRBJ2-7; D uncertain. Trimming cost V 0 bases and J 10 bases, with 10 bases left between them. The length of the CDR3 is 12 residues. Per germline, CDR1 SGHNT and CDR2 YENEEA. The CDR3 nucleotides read TGTGCCAGCAGCTTAGAGTCGGCCTTACAGTACTTC. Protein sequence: CASSLESALQYF.

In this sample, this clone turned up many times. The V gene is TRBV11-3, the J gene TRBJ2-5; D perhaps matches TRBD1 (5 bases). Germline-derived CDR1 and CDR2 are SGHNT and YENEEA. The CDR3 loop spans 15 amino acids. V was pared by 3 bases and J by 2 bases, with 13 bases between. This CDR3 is CASSLLTATQETQYF. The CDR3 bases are TGTGCCAGCAGCTTGCTGACAGCAACACAAGAGACCCAGTACTTC. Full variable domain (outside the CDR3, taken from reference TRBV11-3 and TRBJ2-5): EAGVVQSPRYKIIEKKQPVAFWCNPISGHNTLYWYLQNLGQGPELLIRYENEEAVDDSQLPKDRFSAERLKGVDSTLKIQPAELGDSAVYLCASSLLTATQETQYFGPGTRLLVL.

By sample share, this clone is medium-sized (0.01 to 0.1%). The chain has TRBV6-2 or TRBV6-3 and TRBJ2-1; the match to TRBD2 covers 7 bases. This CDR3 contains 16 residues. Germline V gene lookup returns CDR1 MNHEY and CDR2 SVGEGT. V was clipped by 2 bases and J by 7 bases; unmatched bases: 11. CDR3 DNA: TGTGCCAGCAGTTACCCACCCCCGGGCGGGAGTAATGAGCAGTTCTTC. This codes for CASSYPPPGGSNEQFF.

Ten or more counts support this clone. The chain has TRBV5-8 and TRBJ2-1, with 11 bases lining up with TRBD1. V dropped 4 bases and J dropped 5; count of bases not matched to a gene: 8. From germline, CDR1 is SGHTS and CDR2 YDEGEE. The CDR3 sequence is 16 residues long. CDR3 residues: CASSGGQGVYNNEQFF. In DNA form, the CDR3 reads TGTGCCAGCAGCGGGGGACAGGGGGTTTATAACAATGAGCAGTTCTTC.

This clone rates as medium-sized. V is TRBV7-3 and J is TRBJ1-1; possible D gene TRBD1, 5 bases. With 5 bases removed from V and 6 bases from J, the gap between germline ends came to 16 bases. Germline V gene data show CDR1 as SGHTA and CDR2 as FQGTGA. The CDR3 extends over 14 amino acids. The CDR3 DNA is TGTGCCAGCAGCAGGTTTGACGGGGCAGCTGAAGCTTTCTTT. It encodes CASSRFDGAAEAFF.

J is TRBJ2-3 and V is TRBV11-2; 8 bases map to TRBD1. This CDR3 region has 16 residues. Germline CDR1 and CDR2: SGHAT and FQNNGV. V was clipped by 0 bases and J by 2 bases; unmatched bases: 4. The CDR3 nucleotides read TGTGCCAGCAGCTTAGAGGGGACAGGTCTCACAGATACGCAGTATTTT. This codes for CASSLEGTGLTDTQYF.

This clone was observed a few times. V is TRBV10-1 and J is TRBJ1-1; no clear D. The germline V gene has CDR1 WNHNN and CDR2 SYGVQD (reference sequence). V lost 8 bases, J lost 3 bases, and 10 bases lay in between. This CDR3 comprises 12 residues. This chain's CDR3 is CASSDLYTEAFF. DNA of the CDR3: TGCGCCAGCTCCGACCTGTACACTGAAGCTTTCTTT.

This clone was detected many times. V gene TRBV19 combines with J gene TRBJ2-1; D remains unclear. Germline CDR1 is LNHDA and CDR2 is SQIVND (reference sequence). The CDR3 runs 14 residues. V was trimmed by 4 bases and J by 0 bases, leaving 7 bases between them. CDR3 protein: CASSRVDSYNEQFF. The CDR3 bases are TGTGCCAGTAGTAGAGTAGACTCCTACAATGAGCAGTTCTTC.

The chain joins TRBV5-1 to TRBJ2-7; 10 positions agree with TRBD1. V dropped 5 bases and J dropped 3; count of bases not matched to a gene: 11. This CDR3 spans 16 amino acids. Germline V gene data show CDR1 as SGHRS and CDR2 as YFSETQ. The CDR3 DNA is TGCGCCAGCAGACGACACTTCCGGGACAGGGGCTACGAGCAGTACTTC. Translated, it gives CASRRHFRDRGYEQYF. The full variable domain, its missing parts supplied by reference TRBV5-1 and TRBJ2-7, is KAGVTQTPRYLIKTRGQQVTLSCSPISGHRSVSWYQQTPGQGLQFLFEYFSETQRNKGNFPGRFSGRQFSNSRSEMNVSTLELGDSALYLCASRRHFRDRGYEQYFGPGTRLTVT.

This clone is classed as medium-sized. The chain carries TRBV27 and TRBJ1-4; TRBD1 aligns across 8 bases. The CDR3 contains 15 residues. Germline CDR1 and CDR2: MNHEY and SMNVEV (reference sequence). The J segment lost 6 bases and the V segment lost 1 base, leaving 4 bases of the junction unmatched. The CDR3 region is CASSLFGTGYEKLFF. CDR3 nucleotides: TGTGCCAGCAGTTTATTCGGGACAGGATATGAAAAACTGTTTTTT.

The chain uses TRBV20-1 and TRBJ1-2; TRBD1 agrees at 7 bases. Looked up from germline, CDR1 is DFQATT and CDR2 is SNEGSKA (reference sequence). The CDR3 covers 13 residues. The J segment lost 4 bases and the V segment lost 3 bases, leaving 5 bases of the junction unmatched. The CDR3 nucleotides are TGCAGTGCTAGTGTGGGACAGTCCTATGGCTACACCTTC. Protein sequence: CSASVGQSYGYTF.

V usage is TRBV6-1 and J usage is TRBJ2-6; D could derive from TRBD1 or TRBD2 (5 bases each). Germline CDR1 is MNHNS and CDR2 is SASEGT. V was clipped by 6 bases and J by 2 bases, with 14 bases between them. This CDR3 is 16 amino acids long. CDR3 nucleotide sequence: TGTGCCAGCAGGCCGCCTGGGGGAACTGGGGCCAACGTCCTGACTTTC. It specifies CASRPPGGTGANVLTF.

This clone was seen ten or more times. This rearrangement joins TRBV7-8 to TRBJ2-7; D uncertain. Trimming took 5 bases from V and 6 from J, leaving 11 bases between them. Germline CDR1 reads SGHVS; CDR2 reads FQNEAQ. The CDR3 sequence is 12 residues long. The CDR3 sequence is CASSLPPAEQYF. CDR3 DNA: TGTGCCAGCAGCCTACCCCCTGCCGAGCAGTACTTC.

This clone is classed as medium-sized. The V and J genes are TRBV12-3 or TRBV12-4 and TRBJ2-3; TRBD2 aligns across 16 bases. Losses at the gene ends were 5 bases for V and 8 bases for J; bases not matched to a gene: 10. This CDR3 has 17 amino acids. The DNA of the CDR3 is TGTGCCAGCAGTCCCGGGACTAGCGGGGGGGTAGGGCGTACGCAGTATTTT. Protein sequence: CASSPGTSGGVGRTQYF.